A selection of T cell receptor beta chains follows, all from one sample in a study of blood T cell repertoires in COVID-19. Assay used: immunoSEQ multiplex PCR; TCRdb lists only in-frame clones, some missing. The table shows around 300,000 clones, with about 88% occurring only once. Sequenced material: PBMCs or T cells enriched from blood (not recorded which). The receptor set was obtained from a woman aged 45-60 years who had recovered from COVID-19. Each CDR3 is given with its conserved first and last residue. Fields, in order: CDR3 protein, J gene, clone size, V gene. Rows give clone size only sometimes, using once, few, many, or a class for an expanded clone.

CASSTFVAGVSNEQFF	TRBJ2-1	-	TRBV19
CASSSRSTPNTGELFF	TRBJ2-2	-	TRBV6-5
CASSQVSGSVDEQFF	TRBJ2-1	-	TRBV14
CAWSDGTLMNQPQHF	TRBJ1-5	-	TRBV30
CASSPSSYEQYF	TRBJ2-7	-	TRBV27
CASSQVGLASDTQYF	TRBJ2-3	-	TRBV3-1/TRBV3-2
CAIRHGTGGDDTQYF	TRBJ2-3	-	TRBV10-3
CASSVEGLGSSGELFF	TRBJ2-2	-	TRBV9
CASSPPGTNTDTQYF	TRBJ2-3	-	TRBV18
CATSKGANTGELFF	TRBJ2-2	-	TRBV15
CASSLGGRGNTIYF	TRBJ1-3	-	TRBV5-1
CASSTRLAVTYNEQFF	TRBJ2-1	-	TRBV14
CASSTGFGYTF	TRBJ1-2	few	TRBV28
CASSLGANSNQPQHF	TRBJ1-5	-	TRBV27
CATSVPIGDKNIQYF	TRBJ2-4	-	TRBV24-1
CASSLLDTGVSGNTIYF	TRBJ1-3	-	TRBV28
CASSPLPTGNLGANVLTF	TRBJ2-6	-	TRBV7-9
CASSPSQGRWVNYGYTF	TRBJ1-2	-	TRBV28
CASSFGLGAGEETQYF	TRBJ2-5	-	TRBV5-5
CASSLLAYEQYF	TRBJ2-7	once	TRBV7-2
CASSQLAGGGEQYF	TRBJ2-7	-	TRBV4-1
CASSGWGRNPEAFF	TRBJ1-1	once	TRBV5-4
CASSWSSGQGASNQPQHF	TRBJ1-5	few	TRBV7-9
CASQTSGQSYEQYF	TRBJ2-7	-	TRBV28
CASSSTSPQETQYF	TRBJ2-5	-	TRBV11-2
CAWRSQPGQPQHF	TRBJ1-5	-	TRBV30
CASTSGDRGNIQYF	TRBJ2-4	-	TRBV28
CASNTTGTGPYEQYF	TRBJ2-7	many	TRBV9
CASSQNRGGYTF	TRBJ1-2	-	TRBV3-1/TRBV3-2
CASSLVGGLNTEAFF	TRBJ1-1	-	TRBV7-2
CASSKGQGDTIYF	TRBJ1-3	-	TRBV6-6
CASSAQGAIGDGYTF	TRBJ1-2	once	TRBV6-2/TRBV6-3
CASSLTGIEETQYF	TRBJ2-5	-	TRBV19
CASSLRSSGYNEKLFF	TRBJ1-4	-	TRBV18
CASRPSGRYEQYF	TRBJ2-7	few	TRBV6-5
CASSLVSSGTDTQYF	TRBJ2-3	-	TRBV7-9
CASSRGTTSRGEQFF	TRBJ2-1	-	TRBV19
CASRNRDFRGNYEQYF	TRBJ2-7	-	TRBV27
CASSAAEVSYNEQFF	TRBJ2-1	-	TRBV28
CASTGGMHGYTEAFF	TRBJ1-1	-	TRBV27
CASSQDVAAKLGYTF	TRBJ1-2	-	TRBV14
CASSKPVGELFF	TRBJ2-2	-	TRBV21-1
CATSETGQGRLAVSYNEQFF	TRBJ2-1	few	TRBV24-1
CASSVFTSGRSDTQYF	TRBJ2-3	-	TRBV9